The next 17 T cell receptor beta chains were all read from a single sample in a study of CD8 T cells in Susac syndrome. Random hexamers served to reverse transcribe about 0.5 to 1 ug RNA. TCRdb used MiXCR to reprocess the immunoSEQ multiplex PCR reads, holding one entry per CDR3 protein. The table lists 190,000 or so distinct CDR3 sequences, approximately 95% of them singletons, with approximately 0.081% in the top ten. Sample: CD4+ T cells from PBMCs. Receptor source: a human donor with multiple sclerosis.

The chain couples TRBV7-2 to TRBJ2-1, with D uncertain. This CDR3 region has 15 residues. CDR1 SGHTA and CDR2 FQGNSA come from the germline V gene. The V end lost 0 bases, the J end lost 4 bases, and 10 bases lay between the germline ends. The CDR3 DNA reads TGTGCCAGCAGCTTAGCCGGGCGCGGATACAATGAGCAGTTCTTC. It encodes CASSLAGRGYNEQFF.

CDR3 sequence: CAWSRRQGVGYGYTF. The CDR3 coding sequence is TGTGCCTGGAGTCGCAGACAGGGGGTAGGATATGGCTACACCTTC. The chain recombines TRBV30 with TRBJ1-2; 9 bases agree with TRBD1. V shed 2 bases and J 5 bases; nucleotides not matched to a gene: 9. There are 15 residues in the CDR3. CDR1 GTSNPN and CDR2 SVGIG come from the germline V gene (reference sequence).

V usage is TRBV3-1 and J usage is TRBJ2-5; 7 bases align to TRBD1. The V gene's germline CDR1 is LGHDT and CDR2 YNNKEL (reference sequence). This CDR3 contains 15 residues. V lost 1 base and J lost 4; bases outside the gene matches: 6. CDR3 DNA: TGTGCCAGCAGCCAAGTTAGGGGGCGAGGAGAGACCCAGTACTTC. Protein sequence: CASSQVRGRGETQYF.

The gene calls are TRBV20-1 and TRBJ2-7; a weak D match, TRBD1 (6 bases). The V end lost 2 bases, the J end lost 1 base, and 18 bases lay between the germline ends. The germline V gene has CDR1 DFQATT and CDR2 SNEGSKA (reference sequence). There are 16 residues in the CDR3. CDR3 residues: CSARKAPGQWSYEQYV. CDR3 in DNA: TGCAGTGCTAGAAAGGCCCCAGGACAGTGGTCCTACGAGCAGTACGTC.

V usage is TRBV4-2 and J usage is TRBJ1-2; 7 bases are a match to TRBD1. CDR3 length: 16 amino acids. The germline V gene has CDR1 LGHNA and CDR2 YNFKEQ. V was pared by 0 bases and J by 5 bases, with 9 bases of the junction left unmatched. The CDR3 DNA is TGTGCCAGCAGCCAAGATCGACAGGGATCTCCTTATGGCTACACCTTC. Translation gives CASSQDRQGSPYGYTF.

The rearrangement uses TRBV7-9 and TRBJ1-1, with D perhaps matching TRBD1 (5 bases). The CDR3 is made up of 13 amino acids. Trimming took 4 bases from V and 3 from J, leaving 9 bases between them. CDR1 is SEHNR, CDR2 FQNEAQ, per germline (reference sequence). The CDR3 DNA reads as TGTGCCAGCAGCTGGGGGTCTCACACTGAAGCTTTCTTT. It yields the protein CASSWGSHTEAFF.

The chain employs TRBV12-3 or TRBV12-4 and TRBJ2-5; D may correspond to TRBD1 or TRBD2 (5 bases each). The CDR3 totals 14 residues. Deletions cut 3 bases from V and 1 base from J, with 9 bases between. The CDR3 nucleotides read TGTGCCAGCAGTTTCGGGGCAGCCCAAGAGACCCAGTACTTC. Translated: CASSFGAAQETQYF.

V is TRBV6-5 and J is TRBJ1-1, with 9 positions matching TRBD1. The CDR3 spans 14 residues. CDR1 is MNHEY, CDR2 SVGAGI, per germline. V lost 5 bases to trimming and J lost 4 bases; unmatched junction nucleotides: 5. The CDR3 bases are TGTGCCAGCAGTCCCGGGACAGGGCGCACTGAAGCTTTCTTT. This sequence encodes CASSPGTGRTEAFF.

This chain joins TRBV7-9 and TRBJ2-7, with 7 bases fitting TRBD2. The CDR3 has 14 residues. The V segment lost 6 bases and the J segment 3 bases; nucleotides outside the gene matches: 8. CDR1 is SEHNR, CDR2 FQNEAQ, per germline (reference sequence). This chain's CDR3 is CASSAGGYLYEQYF. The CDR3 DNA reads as TGTGCCAGCAGTGCCGGGGGGTACCTCTACGAGCAGTACTTC. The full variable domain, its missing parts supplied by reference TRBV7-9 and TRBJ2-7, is DTGVSQNPRHKITKRGQNVTFRCDPISEHNRLYWYRQTLGQGPEFLTYFQNEAQLEKSRLLSDRFSAERPKGSFSTLEIQRTEQGDSAMYLCASSAGGYLYEQYFGPGTRLTVT.

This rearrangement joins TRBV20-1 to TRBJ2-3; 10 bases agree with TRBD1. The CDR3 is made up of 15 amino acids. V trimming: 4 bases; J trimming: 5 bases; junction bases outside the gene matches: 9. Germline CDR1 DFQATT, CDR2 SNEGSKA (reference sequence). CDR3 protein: CSAIPDRGRGDTQYF. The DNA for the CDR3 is TGCAGTGCTATTCCCGACAGGGGGCGGGGAGATACGCAGTATTTT.

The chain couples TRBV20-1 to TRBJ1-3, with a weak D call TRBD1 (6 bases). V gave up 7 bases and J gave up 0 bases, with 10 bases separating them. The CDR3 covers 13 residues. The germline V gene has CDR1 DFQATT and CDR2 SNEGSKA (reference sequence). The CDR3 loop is CSGAGVSGNTIYF. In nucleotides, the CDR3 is TGCAGTGGCGCAGGGGTCTCTGGAAACACCATATATTTT.

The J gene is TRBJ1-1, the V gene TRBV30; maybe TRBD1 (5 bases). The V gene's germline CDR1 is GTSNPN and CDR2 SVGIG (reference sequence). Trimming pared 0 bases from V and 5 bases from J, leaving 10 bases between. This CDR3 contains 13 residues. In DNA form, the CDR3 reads TGTGCCTGGAGTGTCAGGGAGGGGACTGAAGCTTTCTTT. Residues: CAWSVREGTEAFF. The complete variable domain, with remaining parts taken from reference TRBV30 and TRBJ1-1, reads SQTIHQWPATLVQPVGSPLSLECTVEGTSNPNLYWYRQAAGRGLQLLFYSVGIGQISSEVPQNLSASRPQDRQFILSSKKLLLSDSGFYLCAWSVREGTEAFFGQGTRLTVV.

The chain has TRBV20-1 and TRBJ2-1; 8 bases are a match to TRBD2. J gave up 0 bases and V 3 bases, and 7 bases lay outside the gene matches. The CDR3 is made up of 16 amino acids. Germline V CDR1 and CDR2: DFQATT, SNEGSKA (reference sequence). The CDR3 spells CSASDGGASSYNEQFF. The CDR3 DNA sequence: TGCAGTGCTAGCGACGGGGGGGCGAGCTCCTACAATGAGCAGTTCTTC.

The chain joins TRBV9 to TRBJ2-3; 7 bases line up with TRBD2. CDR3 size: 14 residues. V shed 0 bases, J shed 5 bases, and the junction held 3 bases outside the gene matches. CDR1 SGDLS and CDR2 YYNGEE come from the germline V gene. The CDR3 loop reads CASSVGLAVDTQYF. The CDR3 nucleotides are TGTGCCAGCAGCGTAGGGCTAGCGGTAGATACGCAGTATTTT.

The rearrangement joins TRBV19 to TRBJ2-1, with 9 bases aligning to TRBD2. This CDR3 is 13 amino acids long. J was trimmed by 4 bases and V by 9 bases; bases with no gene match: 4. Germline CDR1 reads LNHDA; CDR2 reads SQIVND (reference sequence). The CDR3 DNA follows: TGTGCCAGGATAGCGGGGGAGTACAATGAGCAGTTCTTC. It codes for CARIAGEYNEQFF.

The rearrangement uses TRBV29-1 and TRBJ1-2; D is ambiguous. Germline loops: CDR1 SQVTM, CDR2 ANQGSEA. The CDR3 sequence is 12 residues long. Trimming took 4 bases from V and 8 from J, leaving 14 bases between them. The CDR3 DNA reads TGCAGCGTTGCGGCGCCGCCGCGGGGCTACACCTTC. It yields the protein CSVAAPPRGYTF.

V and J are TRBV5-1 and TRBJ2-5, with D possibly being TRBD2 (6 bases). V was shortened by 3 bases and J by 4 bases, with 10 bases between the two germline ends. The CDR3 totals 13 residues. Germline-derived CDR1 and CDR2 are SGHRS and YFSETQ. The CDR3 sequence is CASSWGDGETQYF. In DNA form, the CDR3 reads TGCGCCAGCAGCTGGGGGGACGGAGAGACCCAGTACTTC.